A selection of T cell receptor beta chains follows, all from one sample in a study of shared clonotypes between healthy human individuals. Sequencing used immunoSEQ multiplex PCR; TCRdb keeps in-frame clones, though not all of them. The table lists about 980,000 clones, approximately 76% of them singletons. The material sequenced was memory CD4+ T cells sorted from blood. Source of these receptors: a man younger than 30 in good health. Each CDR3 is given with its conserved first and last residue. A D gene is named only where the DNA matches it firmly. The listing skips clone size in some rows; elsewhere it reads once, few, many or a size class.

d_gene: -; abundance: -; j_gene: TRBJ2-5; v_gene: TRBV5-6; CDR3aa: CASSLGLGQETQYF; CDR3nt: TGTGCCAGCAGCTTGGGTCTAGGGCAAGAGACCCAGTACTTC
d_gene: -; abundance: -; j_gene: TRBJ2-7; v_gene: TRBV11-2; CDR3aa: CASSLGRGATYEQYF; CDR3nt: TGTGCCAGCAGCTTAGGCAGGGGCGCGACCTACGAGCAGTACTTC
d_gene: -; abundance: -; j_gene: TRBJ2-7; v_gene: TRBV4-1; CDR3aa: CASSQNTGTLYEQYF; CDR3nt: TGCGCCAGCAGCCAAAATACCGGGACACTCTACGAGCAGTACTTC
d_gene: -; abundance: -; j_gene: TRBJ1-2; v_gene: TRBV2; CDR3aa: CASSQGLDYGYTF; CDR3nt: TGTGCCAGCTCCCAGGGACTTGACTATGGCTACACCTTC
d_gene: -; abundance: once; j_gene: TRBJ1-1; v_gene: TRBV6-5; CDR3aa: CASSYTGTWNTEAFF; CDR3nt: TGTGCCAGCAGTTACACGGGAACTTGGAACACTGAAGCTTTCTTT
d_gene: -; abundance: -; j_gene: TRBJ2-7; v_gene: TRBV9; CDR3aa: CASSVVETSYEQYF; CDR3nt: TGTGCCAGCAGCGTAGTGGAGACTAGCTACGAGCAGTACTTC
d_gene: -; abundance: -; j_gene: TRBJ2-3; v_gene: TRBV5-1; CDR3aa: CASSLGGIDTQYF; CDR3nt: TGCGCCAGCAGCTTGGGGGGGATAGATACGCAGTATTTT
d_gene: TRBD1; abundance: once; j_gene: TRBJ2-7; v_gene: TRBV11-1; CDR3aa: CASSQGQGGTSYEQYF; CDR3nt: TGTGCCAGCAGCCAAGGACAGGGGGGGACCTCCTACGAGCAGTACTTC
d_gene: -; abundance: -; j_gene: TRBJ2-2; v_gene: TRBV18; CDR3aa: CASSPGSLGGELFF; CDR3nt: TGTGCCAGCTCACCGGGATCGTTGGGCGGGGAGCTGTTTTTT
d_gene: TRBD1; abundance: few; j_gene: TRBJ2-5; v_gene: TRBV7-9; CDR3aa: CASSSGDSRVQETQYF; CDR3nt: TGTGCCAGCAGCTCCGGGGACAGTAGGGTCCAAGAGACCCAGTACTTC
d_gene: TRBD1; abundance: -; j_gene: TRBJ2-7; v_gene: TRBV5-6; CDR3aa: CASSYRGHEYF; CDR3nt: TGTGCCAGCAGTTACAGGGGACACGAGTACTTC
d_gene: -; abundance: -; j_gene: TRBJ2-6; v_gene: TRBV7-2; CDR3aa: CASSFDKAGANVLTF; CDR3nt: TGTGCCAGCAGCTTTGATAAGGCTGGGGCCAACGTCCTGACTTTC
d_gene: TRBD2; abundance: -; j_gene: TRBJ2-1; v_gene: TRBV6-6; CDR3aa: CASRSGLAGSYNEQFF; CDR3nt: TGTGCCAGCAGGTCGGGACTAGCGGGCTCCTACAATGAGCAGTTCTTC
d_gene: TRBD1; abundance: -; j_gene: TRBJ2-7; v_gene: TRBV19; CDR3aa: CASSVGTARSEQYF; CDR3nt: TGTGCCAGTAGTGTAGGGACAGCACGTTCCGAGCAGTACTTC
d_gene: -; abundance: -; j_gene: TRBJ2-1; v_gene: TRBV5-1; CDR3aa: CASESNPLGGEQFF; CDR3nt: TGCGCCAGCGAGTCCAACCCCCTGGGCGGTGAGCAGTTCTTC
d_gene: TRBD2; abundance: -; j_gene: TRBJ2-1; v_gene: TRBV30; CDR3aa: CAWSNEREGRNEQFF; CDR3nt: TGTGCCTGGAGTAATGAGCGGGAGGGTAGAAATGAGCAGTTCTTC
d_gene: -; abundance: -; j_gene: TRBJ1-2; v_gene: TRBV6-1; CDR3aa: CASSVGRSSNGYTF; CDR3nt: TGTGCCAGCAGTGTGGGACGGTCTTCTAATGGCTACACCTTC
d_gene: TRBD2; abundance: -; j_gene: TRBJ2-7; v_gene: TRBV7-8; CDR3aa: CASSLVAGTHEQYF; CDR3nt: TGTGCCAGCAGCTTAGTAGCGGGTACGCACGAGCAGTACTTC
d_gene: TRBD1; abundance: -; j_gene: TRBJ2-6; v_gene: TRBV7-8; CDR3aa: CASSSDRASLSGANVLTF; CDR3nt: TGTGCCAGCAGCTCCGACAGGGCATCTCTCTCTGGGGCCAACGTCCTGACTTTC
d_gene: TRBD2; abundance: -; j_gene: TRBJ2-5; v_gene: TRBV5-5; CDR3aa: CASSFNRPLGTSQQETQYF; CDR3nt: TGTGCCAGCAGCTTTAACCGCCCCCTTGGGACTAGTCAACAAGAGACCCAGTACTTC
d_gene: -; abundance: -; j_gene: TRBJ1-1; v_gene: TRBV6-5; CDR3aa: CASSSGIEAFF; CDR3nt: TGTGCCAGCAGTTCTGGGATCGAAGCTTTCTTT
d_gene: -; abundance: -; j_gene: TRBJ2-7; v_gene: TRBV21-1; CDR3aa: CASRRVSESSYEQYF; CDR3nt: TGTGCCAGCCGAAGGGTTAGCGAATCCTCCTACGAGCAGTACTTC
d_gene: -; abundance: few; j_gene: TRBJ2-1; v_gene: TRBV6-1; CDR3aa: CAGSSQGNEQFF; CDR3nt: TGTGCCGGCAGTAGTCAGGGCAATGAGCAGTTCTTC